Presented here are 7 T cell receptor beta chains from one specimen sequenced in a study of molecular identifiers for immune sequencing clone quantification. TCRdb recomputed calls from the PCR reads with MiXCR, one row per CDR3 protein. The sample has 550,000 to 750,000 distinct CDR3 sequences; roughly 21% are singletons. Sequencing used naive CD8+ T cells from blood, with Jurkat cell RNA spiked in. As for subset: FACS-sorted CD8+CD4-CCR7+CD45RA+ naive T cells. These receptors all come from a human donor in good health. Some libraries in this study had Jurkat cell RNA spiked in.

This clonotype occurred many times. The chain carries TRBV19 and TRBJ2-7; D call uncertain. Trimming shortened V by 3 bases and J by 0 bases, and 6 bases separated the two germline ends. The CDR3 loop spans 13 amino acids. Per germline, CDR1 LNHDA and CDR2 SQIVND (reference sequence). Here the CDR3 reads CASSMSYSYEQYF. CDR3 nucleotide sequence: TGTGCCAGTAGTATGAGTTACTCCTACGAGCAGTACTTC.

The chain is built from TRBV7-6 and TRBJ2-3; TRBD2 agrees at 10 bases. The CDR3 loop spans 22 amino acids. Trimming at V came to 1 base and at J to 0 bases, leaving 19 bases not matched to a gene. The V gene's germline CDR1 is SGHVS and CDR2 FNYEAQ. The CDR3 bases are TGTGCCAGCAGCTTAGGTCCCGGGACCATAGCGGGGGGCCTCCATAGCACAGATACGCAGTATTTT. Its translation is CASSLGPGTIAGGLHSTDTQYF.

This clonotype was detected ten times or more. The J gene is TRBJ1-5, the V gene TRBV27; TRBD1 matches 7 bases. Looked up from germline, CDR1 is MNHEY and CDR2 is SMNVEV (reference sequence). The CDR3 runs to 13 residues. Trimming at V came to 4 bases and at J to 6 bases, leaving 3 bases not matched to a gene. The CDR3 nucleotides read TGTGCCAGCAGTTGGACAGGAACTCAGCCCCAGCATTTT. Protein product: CASSWTGTQPQHF.

The chain is built from TRBV28 and TRBJ1-5, with D possibly TRBD1 on 5 matching bases. Germline-derived CDR1 and CDR2 are MDHEN and SYDVKM. CDR3 size: 14 residues. V was cut by 4 bases and J by 8 bases, with 15 bases left in between. The CDR3 coding sequence is TGTGCCAGCAGTTGGGGGAGATCAATCAAGCCCCAGCATTTT. This sequence encodes CASSWGRSIKPQHF.

The chain uses TRBV19 and TRBJ1-5; 7 nucleotides agree with TRBD1. The CDR3 runs 17 residues. Per the germline V gene, CDR1 is LNHDA and CDR2 is SQIVND (reference sequence). The V segment lost 7 bases and the J segment 0 bases; nucleotides outside the gene matches: 12. CDR3 sequence (DNA): TGTGCCAGTACCAGGAGGGACAGTACTTATAGCAATCAGCCCCAGCATTTT. Its translation is CASTRRDSTYSNQPQHF.

A word on this clonotype: In this CDR3 the conserved last residue, phenylalanine or tryptophan, is missing, so a read error is likely. The chain employs TRBV7-2 and TRBJ2-1; either TRBD1 or TRBD2 may supply D (5 bases each). From germline, CDR1 is SGHTA and CDR2 FQGNSA. The ends were cut back, 1 base at V and 3 bases at J, with 13 bases in the middle. The CDR3 covers 16 residues. The DNA for the CDR3 is TGTGCCAGCAGCTTAGACGGGACGCTGTTCTACAATGAGCAGTTCCTC. Its translation: CASSLDGTLFYNEQFL.

A note on this clonotype: This sequence may be a read error, since a much larger clone differs from it by one base. The conserved phenylalanine or tryptophan is not found at the CDR3 terminus, so this likely reflects a read error. V is TRBV5-6 and J is TRBJ2-5; unclear D gene. The CDR3 covers 13 residues. The ends were cut back, 4 bases at V and 4 bases at J, with 11 bases in the middle. CDR1 SGHDT and CDR2 YYEEEE come from the germline V gene. The CDR3 coding sequence is TGTGCCAGCAGCCCAGGATGGGGAGAGACCCAGTACTAC. Translation gives CASSPGWGETQYY.